Here is one T cell receptor (beta chain) with its context. The protocol was immunoSEQ multiplex PCR, while the TCRdb copy is restricted to in-frame clones and leaves out a portion. The data hold fewer than 350,000 clones, with approximately 81% observed a single time. This sample stems from a study of blood T cell repertoires in COVID-19. Overall study: Sources were T cells, B-cell-depleted T cells, or PBMCs; the material itself was cDNA or gDNA.

The material sequenced was peripheral blood. The TCR was taken from a woman aged 55 to 70 with active or convalescent COVID-19.

The CDR3 protein is CASSSVEGYGYTF. CDR3 coding DNA: TGTGCCAGCAGTTCAGTCGAGGGCTATGGCTACACCTTC. The chain is built from TRBV6-5 and TRBJ1-2; D uncertain. V was cut by 4 bases and J by 4 bases, with 10 bases left in between. Germline assignment: CDR1 MNHEY and CDR2 SVGAGI. This CDR3 has 13 amino acids.